These 20 T cell receptor beta chains were all obtained from the same sample, sequenced in a study of cytomegalovirus exposure and HLA in healthy donors. The study ran its PCR with 60 Vbeta and 13 Jbeta primers. Using immunoSEQ multiplex PCR, the repertoire was profiled, and TCRdb retains in-frame clones only, with some absent. The sample carries over 120,000 clones, over 65% recorded once. The specimen was PBMCs. These receptors originate from a female donor in good health and CMV-seronegative.

J is TRBJ2-5 and V is TRBV7-8; D is unresolved. From germline, CDR1 is SGHVS and CDR2 FQNEAQ. The CDR3 covers 14 residues. Trimming cost V 5 bases and J 1 base, with 11 bases left between them. CDR3 DNA sequence: TGTGCCAGCAGCCAGTCCGGGTTCCAAGAGACCCAGTACTTC. This gives the protein CASSQSGFQETQYF. The entire variable domain, with the rest obtained from reference TRBV7-8 and TRBJ2-5, is as follows: GAGVSQSPRYKVAKRGQDVALRCDPISGHVSLFWYQQALGQGPEFLTYFQNEAQLDKSGLPSDRFFAERPEGSVSTLKIQRTQQEDSAVYLCASSQSGFQETQYFGPGTRLLVL.

This sequence joins TRBV6-1 and TRBJ2-7; 10 bases are shared with TRBD1. The V gene's germline CDR1 is MNHNS and CDR2 SASEGT. The CDR3 extends over 15 amino acids. The V gene end was trimmed by 5 bases and the J gene end by 4 bases; junction bases not matched to a gene: 8. DNA of the CDR3: TGTGCCAGCAGTCAAAGGACAGGGGGTCTATACGAGCAGTACTTC. Translating it yields CASSQRTGGLYEQYF.

V and J are TRBV6-1 and TRBJ1-5, with D hard to call. Between the trimmed V and J ends, which lost 7 bases and 0 bases, there was a span of 7 bases. Germline loops: CDR1 MNHNS, CDR2 SASEGT. This CDR3 is 13 amino acids long. This CDR3 reads CASIQFSNQPQHF. The CDR3 region has the DNA TGTGCCAGCATTCAGTTTAGCAATCAGCCCCAGCATTTT.

This clone was observed a few times. This CDR3 is CASSQVGGYTEAFF. The DNA of the CDR3 is TGTGCCAGCAGCCAAGTTGGGGGCTACACTGAAGCTTTCTTT. This chain joins TRBV14 and TRBJ1-1, with TRBD1 as a possible D gene (6 bases). Germline-derived CDR1 and CDR2 are SGHDN and FVKESK. The CDR3 covers 14 residues. Trimming left V 1 base short and J 3 bases short, with 9 bases between.

The chain is built from TRBV2 and TRBJ2-3, with no clear D. CDR1 and CDR2 (germline): SNHLY, FYNNEI. There are 14 residues in the CDR3. Trimming stripped 10 bases from V and 1 base from J, with 15 bases between. The chain's CDR3 is CANCVFPGTDTQYF. The CDR3 nucleotides are TGTGCCAACTGTGTTTTCCCTGGCACAGATACGCAGTATTTT.

This clone was detected a few times. The rearrangement joins TRBV27 to TRBJ1-1; 7 nucleotides agree with TRBD1. The V gene's germline CDR1 is MNHEY and CDR2 SMNVEV (reference sequence). Losses at the gene ends were 4 bases for V and 8 bases for J; bases not matched to a gene: 1. The CDR3 is 11 amino acids. CDR3 residues: CASSSTGEAFF. The DNA of the CDR3 is TGTGCCAGCAGTTCGACAGGGGAAGCTTTCTTT.

The CDR3 coding sequence is TGTGCCATCAGTAGGGACAGAAAAAGATCGGAGCAGTACTTC. Translating it yields CAISRDRKRSEQYF. The chain has TRBV10-3 and TRBJ2-7, with 7 bases matching TRBD1. Germline CDR1 and CDR2: ENHRY and SYGVKD. Trimming removed 5 bases from V and 7 bases from J; junction bases left unmatched: 11. The CDR3 has 14 residues.

This clone was observed a single time. The rearrangement joins TRBV27 to TRBJ2-5; TRBD1 aligns across 8 bases. Germline V gene data show CDR1 as MNHEY and CDR2 as SMNVEV (reference sequence). The V and J ends lost 1 base and 4 bases, in that order; junction bases with no gene match: 8. The CDR3 is made up of 16 amino acids. CDR3: CASSLFPGGRRETQYF. As DNA, the CDR3 is TGTGCCAGCAGTTTATTTCCAGGGGGCAGGCGAGAGACCCAGTACTTC.

This sequence joins TRBV28 and TRBJ2-7; perhaps TRBD2 as D (6 bases). This CDR3 has 15 residues. The V gene lost 4 bases and the J gene lost 0 bases, with 13 bases spanning the gap. Germline CDR1 is MDHEN and CDR2 is SYDVKM. This chain's CDR3 is CASSYGTFSSYEQYF. The CDR3 bases are TGTGCCAGCAGTTACGGGACTTTCAGCTCCTACGAGCAGTACTTC.

This clone turned up a few times. J is TRBJ2-3 and V is TRBV7-9; 8 nucleotides match TRBD2. Unmatched junction bases numbered 9, after V lost 6 bases and J lost 4 bases. CDR1 is SEHNR, CDR2 FQNEAQ, per germline (reference sequence). The CDR3 is 15 amino acids. This CDR3 is CASSTSGRRADTQYF. In nucleotides, the CDR3 is TGTGCCAGCAGTACAAGCGGGAGAAGGGCAGATACGCAGTATTTT.

V gene TRBV6-6 combines with J gene TRBJ2-1; tentative D call: TRBD2 (6 bases). Germline loops: CDR1 MNHNY, CDR2 SVGAGI (reference sequence). Trimming pared 5 bases from V and 5 bases from J, leaving 10 bases between. There are 13 residues in the CDR3. This CDR3 reads CASSQDYNNEQFF. The CDR3 bases are TGTGCCAGCAGTCAGGACTATAACAATGAGCAGTTCTTC.

For the CDR3, the DNA is TGCGCCAGCAGCCAGACAGGTTTTTTGTCGGATGAGCAGTTCTTC. Translated, it gives CASSQTGFLSDEQFF. This chain connects TRBV4-3 to TRBJ2-1, with a possible D match to TRBD1 (6 bases). V lost 3 bases and J 8 bases, leaving 17 bases between the germline ends. Germline loops: CDR1 LGHNA, CDR2 YSLEER. The CDR3 runs to 15 residues.

This rearrangement joins TRBV29-1 to TRBJ2-5; D might be TRBD2 (6 bases). Per the germline V gene, CDR1 is SQVTM and CDR2 is ANQGSEA. The CDR3 runs to 13 residues. The ends were cut back, 6 bases at V and 4 bases at J, with 15 bases in the middle. CDR3: CSVRPGSGETQYF. DNA of the CDR3: TGCAGCGTCCGTCCCGGGAGTGGAGAGACCCAGTACTTC.

The chain uses TRBV9 and TRBJ2-5; perhaps TRBD1 as D (5 bases). V dropped 0 bases and J dropped 2 bases, with 11 bases sitting between them. The CDR3 contains 15 residues. Germline CDR1 reads SGDLS; CDR2 reads YYNGEE. The CDR3, as DNA: TGTGCCAGCAGCGTAGGACAGAGTGCTCAAGAGACCCAGTACTTC. Its protein is CASSVGQSAQETQYF.

The chain couples TRBV19 to TRBJ1-5, with D maybe TRBD1 (6 bases). The CDR3 has 16 residues. Germline V gene sequence: CDR1 LNHDA, CDR2 SQIVND (reference sequence). V lost 5 bases and J lost 3, with 17 bases in between. CDR3: CASSGVTGMNNQPQHF. The CDR3 nucleotides read TGTGCCAGTAGTGGGGTCACAGGGATGAACAATCAGCCCCAGCATTTT.

The chain employs TRBV4-2 and TRBJ2-3; a possible D gene is TRBD1 (5 bases). This CDR3 region has 14 residues. V lost 4 bases and J 0 bases, leaving 8 bases between the germline ends. The germline V gene encodes CDR1 LGHNA and CDR2 YNFKEQ. The CDR3 spells CASSLGQSTDTQYF. Here the CDR3 DNA reads TGTGCCAGCAGCCTAGGACAAAGCACAGATACGCAGTATTTT.

The rearrangement links TRBV6-1 to TRBJ2-2, with TRBD1 as a possible D gene (6 bases). Trimming stripped 6 bases from V and 0 bases from J, with 11 bases between. Germline CDR1 MNHNS, CDR2 SASEGT. The CDR3 sequence is 15 residues long. CDR3 DNA: TGTGCCAGCAGGCAGGGGACCACGAACACCGGGGAGCTGTTTTTT. This sequence encodes CASRQGTTNTGELFF.

The chain is built from TRBV18 and TRBJ2-5; D is unresolved. The CDR3 spans 15 residues. Per germline, CDR1 KGHSH and CDR2 LQKENI. Trimming removed 2 bases at V and 5 bases at J, with 15 bases between. The DNA for the CDR3 is TGTGCCAGCTCACCAGATTACGCGACTGCGGAGACCCAGTACTTC. Its translation is CASSPDYATAETQYF.

Regarding this clone: Other DNA sequences in the sample encode the same CDR3. J is TRBJ2-5 and V is TRBV2, with TRBD2 identical over 13 bases. The CDR3 length is 15 residues. Germline V gene data show CDR1 as SNHLY and CDR2 as FYNNEI. Trimming at V came to 5 bases and at J to 7 bases, leaving 7 bases not matched to a gene. The CDR3 coding sequence is TGTGCCAGCAGTCCGGGGACTAGCGGGATCTCGACCCAGTACTTC. This encodes CASSPGTSGISTQYF.

The chain uses TRBV7-8 and TRBJ2-6, with D possibly being TRBD2 (5 bases). The V and J ends lost 4 bases and 3 bases respectively, with 19 bases between them. Germline V CDR1 and CDR2: SGHVS, FQNEAQ. The CDR3 consists of 18 residues. CDR3 sequence (DNA): TGTGCCAGCAGCTCCGGGGTACTACTTATGCGTGGGGCCAACGTCCTGACTTTC. This gives the protein CASSSGVLLMRGANVLTF.